These T cell receptor beta chains were read from a single sample in a study of blood T cell repertoires in COVID-19. TCRdb's table, derived via immunoSEQ multiplex PCR, lists solely in-frame clones and lacks some. The profile shows roughly 410,000 clones, more than 75% of them singletons. Sequencing input: peripheral blood. These receptors originate from a woman in her sixties with COVID-19, enrolled during active disease. Both conserved end residues are part of each CDR3. D genes are given only for firm matches. Part of the rows lack a size; the others show once, few, many or a class for expanded clones.

clone_size,d_call,v_call,j_call,cdr3_nt,cdr3_aa
.,.,TRBV14,TRBJ2-2,TGTGCCAGCAGCCAAGACAAGGCGAGGTACACCGGGGAGCTGTTTTTT,CASSQDKARYTGELFF
.,TRBD1,TRBV27,TRBJ1-2,TGTGCCAGCAGTTTTACCGGGACAGGGGGCTTAGCTAACTATGGCTACACCTTC,CASSFTGTGGLANYGYTF
.,TRBD2,TRBV5-4,TRBJ2-3,TGTGCCAGCAGCTTGGCCCTAGCGGGGGCCACAGATACGCAGTATTTT,CASSLALAGATDTQYF
few,TRBD1,TRBV6-5,TRBJ2-4,TGTGCCAGCGGCTCCGGGACAGAAAACATTCAGTACTTC,CASGSGTENIQYF
.,TRBD1,TRBV5-1,TRBJ2-1,TGCGCCAGCAGCTTTTCCGGGACAGTGTACAATGAGCAGTTCTTC,CASSFSGTVYNEQFF
.,TRBD2,TRBV11-3,TRBJ2-5,TGTGCCCCCACGGGACTAGCGAAGACCCAGTACTTC,CAPTGLAKTQYF
.,TRBD1,TRBV7-9,TRBJ1-3,TGTGCCAGCAGCTTAGAAGCAGGGGGCACTGGAAACACCATATATTTT,CASSLEAGGTGNTIYF
few,TRBD1,TRBV9,TRBJ1-2,TGTGCCAGCAGCATAGGGGGCGGTACTAACTATGGCTACACCTTC,CASSIGGGTNYGYTF
.,.,TRBV20-1,TRBJ2-7,TGCAGTGCTAGTAAGCTCAGGACTTCCTACGAGCAGTACTTC,CSASKLRTSYEQYF
.,TRBD1,TRBV7-2,TRBJ2-1,TGTGCCAGCAGCGCGGGACAGGGGGTCTACAATGAGCAGTTCTTC,CASSAGQGVYNEQFF